The 22 T cell receptor beta chains below were found in one sample sequenced in a study of blood T cell repertoires in COVID-19 (TCRdb year 2020). The library relied on the immunoSEQ multiplex PCR assay. TCRdb limited this immuneACCESS table to in-frame rearrangements with V and J called. A share of clones is missing; checked studies link under half to unresolved V genes, and the rest is unexplained. For this sample the table gives 80,000 to 100,000 clones, of which about 85% were detected only once. Together, the top ten hold about 4.3% of the sample. The sequencing sample was made of peripheral blood. Every receptor here comes from a man between 60 and 70 years old with acute or convalescent COVID-19.

V gene TRBV9 combines with J gene TRBJ2-3; tentatively, D is TRBD2 (5 bases). Looked up from germline, CDR1 is SGDLS and CDR2 is YYNGEE. The CDR3 has 16 amino acids. V lost 1 base and J lost 0, with 12 bases in between. CDR3 sequence reads: CASSVWASKSTDTQYF. The CDR3 coding sequence is TGTGCCAGCAGCGTATGGGCTAGCAAGAGCACAGATACGCAGTATTTT.

The table lists this clone with a few counts. The chain carries TRBV18 and TRBJ1-2; no reliable D call. From germline, CDR1 is KGHSH and CDR2 LQKENI. This CDR3 spans 14 amino acids. Trimming took 4 bases from V and 0 from J, leaving 9 bases between them. The CDR3 coding sequence is TGTGCCAGCTCACGAGAGACAACTAACTATGGCTACACCTTC. This gives the protein CASSRETTNYGYTF. The variable domain in full, with the rest retrieved from reference TRBV18 and TRBJ1-2, is NAGVMQNPRHLVRRRGQEARLRCSPMKGHSHVYWYRQLPEEGLKFMVYLQKENIIDESGMPKERFSAEFPKEGPSILRIQQVVRGDSAAYFCASSRETTNYGYTFGSGTRLTVV.

The chain has TRBV6-2 or TRBV6-3 and TRBJ1-6, with D possibly TRBD1 on 6 matching bases. From germline, CDR1 is MNHEY and CDR2 SVGEGT. CDR3 size: 21 residues. The germline V and J ends were trimmed by 4 bases and 0 bases, with 25 bases remaining between them. CDR3 protein: CASSFPFAGTSLSSYNSPLHF. CDR3 DNA: TGTGCCAGCAGTTTCCCATTCGCCGGGACATCTCTAAGCTCCTATAATTCACCCCTCCACTTT.

CDR3 in amino acids: CASMRGRGVTDTQYF. The CDR3 bases are TGTGCCAGCATGAGGGGCAGGGGAGTTACAGATACGCAGTATTTT. The V call is TRBV11-1, the J call TRBJ2-3; the D gene is possibly TRBD1 (6 bases). The CDR3 loop spans 15 amino acids. Germline V CDR1 and CDR2: SGHAT, FQDESV (reference sequence). Trimming took 7 bases from V and 3 from J, leaving 17 bases between them.

This chain links TRBV6-5 with TRBJ1-4; perhaps TRBD1 as D (6 bases). The CDR3 totals 15 residues. Between the trimmed V and J ends, which lost 10 bases and 3 bases, there was a span of 18 bases. Looked up from germline, CDR1 is MNHEY and CDR2 is SVGAGI. The DNA of the CDR3 is TGTGCCATCACCCCACGGGGGGCTTCTAATGAAAAACTGTTTTTT. Translation: CAITPRGASNEKLFF.

In this sample, this clone turned up a few times. The V call is TRBV5-1, the J call TRBJ1-2, with TRBD1 as a possible D gene (5 bases). The germline gives CDR1 SGHRS, CDR2 YFSETQ. With 0 bases removed from V and 4 bases from J, the gap between germline ends came to 10 bases. This CDR3 spans 14 amino acids. The DNA of the CDR3 is TGCGCCAGCAGCTTGGGACAGACTTCCTATGGCTACACCTTC. As protein: CASSLGQTSYGYTF. The full variable domain, with the rest looked up from reference TRBV5-1 and TRBJ1-2, is KAGVTQTPRYLIKTRGQQVTLSCSPISGHRSVSWYQQTPGQGLQFLFEYFSETQRNKGNFPGRFSGRQFSNSRSEMNVSTLELGDSALYLCASSLGQTSYGYTFGSGTRLTVV.

V is TRBV11-2 and J is TRBJ1-3, with D uncertain. Between the trimmed V and J ends, which lost 1 base and 2 bases, there was a span of 9 bases. In germline, CDR1 is SGHAT, CDR2 FQNNGV. CDR3 length equals 15 residues. CDR3 amino acids: CASSLAGSTGNTIYF. CDR3 nucleotides: TGTGCCAGCAGCTTAGCCGGGAGTACTGGAAACACCATATATTTT. Combining the CDR3 with reference TRBV11-2 and TRBJ1-3 gives the whole variable domain EAGVAQSPRYKIIEKRQSVAFWCNPISGHATLYWYQQILGQGPKLLIQFQNNGVVDDSQLPKDRFSAERLKGVDSTLKIQPAKLEDSAVYLCASSLAGSTGNTIYFGEGSWLTVV.

This chain joins TRBV7-9 and TRBJ2-5, with 10 bases aligning to TRBD2. CDR1 SEHNR and CDR2 FQNEAQ come from the germline V gene (reference sequence). The V segment lost 1 base and the J segment 0 bases; nucleotides outside the gene matches: 5. The CDR3 sequence is 17 residues long. The CDR3 sequence: CASSLGSLAGDQETQYF. The CDR3 nucleotides are TGTGCCAGCAGCTTAGGAAGTCTAGCGGGAGACCAAGAGACCCAGTACTTC.

This chain connects TRBV5-4 to TRBJ2-2; TRBD1 matches 9 bases. V trimming: 4 bases; J trimming: 5 bases; junction bases outside the gene matches: 9. This CDR3 contains 16 residues. CDR1 SGHNT and CDR2 YYREEE come from the germline V gene (reference sequence). The CDR3 is CASSLLGQGRTGELFF. The CDR3 DNA is TGTGCCAGCAGCCTCCTGGGACAGGGAAGAACCGGGGAGCTGTTTTTT.

The CDR3: CASSNSGASYNEQFF. The CDR3 DNA reads as TGTGCCAGTAGTAACAGCGGGGCCTCCTACAATGAGCAGTTCTTC. The rearrangement links TRBV19 to TRBJ2-1; 7 bases are a match to TRBD2. Trimming cost V 4 bases and J 0 bases; bases outside gene matches: 3. The germline V gene encodes CDR1 LNHDA and CDR2 SQIVND (reference sequence). CDR3 length: 15 amino acids.

V usage is TRBV14 and J usage is TRBJ2-7; no reliable D call. The V end lost 3 bases, the J end lost 3 bases, and 3 bases lay between the germline ends. The germline gives CDR1 SGHDN, CDR2 FVKESK. This CDR3 region has 11 residues. The CDR3 region has the DNA TGTGCCAGCAGCCATCTCTACGAGCAGTACTTC. Its translation: CASSHLYEQYF.

This clone has a single count. The CDR3 DNA sequence: TGTGCCAGCTCCCTAAGGGGGCAGTGGAACACTGAAGCTTTCTTT. Translating it yields CASSLRGQWNTEAFF. The chain uses TRBV18 and TRBJ1-1; 7 bases agree with TRBD1. CDR1 and CDR2 from the germline V gene are KGHSH and LQKENI. The CDR3 length is 15 residues. Losses at the gene ends were 6 bases for V and 1 base for J; bases not matched to a gene: 8. The full variable domain, with the rest looked up from reference TRBV18 and TRBJ1-1, is NAGVMQNPRHLVRRRGQEARLRCSPMKGHSHVYWYRQLPEEGLKFMVYLQKENIIDESGMPKERFSAEFPKEGPSILRIQQVVRGDSAAYFCASSLRGQWNTEAFFGQGTRLTVV.

The V and J genes are TRBV3-1 (or the pseudogene TRBV3-2) and TRBJ1-1; D remains ambiguous. This CDR3 comprises 13 residues. In germline, CDR1 is LGHDT, CDR2 YNNKEL (reference sequence). V gave up 1 base and J gave up 1 base, with 4 bases separating them. CDR3 in DNA: TGTGCCAGCAGCCAAGGCAGGAACACTGAAGCTTTCTTT. This codes for CASSQGRNTEAFF.

The rearrangement joins TRBV6-5 to TRBJ2-1, with 9 bases that match TRBD1. The V gene's germline CDR1 is MNHEY and CDR2 SVGAGI. The ends lost 7 bases at V and 4 bases at J; junction bases unmatched: 8. This CDR3 contains 15 residues. The CDR3 region is CASTAGTGRYNEQFF. As DNA, the CDR3 is TGTGCCAGCACTGCCGGGACAGGGAGATACAATGAGCAGTTCTTC.

This chain joins TRBV5-1 and TRBJ2-2; D may be TRBD2 (6 bases). V lost 7 bases to trimming and J lost 6 bases, with 19 bases between them. The CDR3 covers 15 residues. The germline V gene encodes CDR1 SGHRS and CDR2 YFSETQ. The CDR3 reads CASSPLAPVPGELFF. Here the CDR3 DNA reads TGCGCCAGCTCGCCCCTAGCGCCCGTTCCCGGGGAGCTGTTTTTT.

CDR3 coding DNA: TGTGCCAGCAGCATGCAAGCGGGTAATACCGGGGAGCTGTTTTTT. Protein: CASSMQAGNTGELFF. The J gene is TRBJ2-2, the V gene TRBV7-2, with D tentatively TRBD2 (6 bases). This CDR3 is built from 15 residues. V lost 5 bases and J lost 5, with 15 bases in between. Germline V gene data show CDR1 as SGHTA and CDR2 as FQGNSA.

This chain links TRBV11-2 with TRBJ2-7; 8 bases fit TRBD1. Germline V lookup: CDR1 SGHAT, CDR2 FQNNGV. The CDR3 spans 15 residues. V lost 4 bases, J lost 6 bases, and 11 bases stayed unmatched. This CDR3 reads CASSSTPGQGGEQYF. The CDR3, as DNA: TGTGCCAGCAGCTCCACACCTGGACAGGGCGGCGAGCAGTACTTC.

V and J are TRBV5-5 and TRBJ2-2; 11 positions agree with TRBD2. The ends lost 4 bases at V and 0 bases at J; junction bases unmatched: 2. This CDR3 region has 16 residues. The germline V gene has CDR1 SGHKS and CDR2 YYEKEE (reference sequence). The CDR3 DNA reads as TGTGCCAGCAGCCCGACTAGCGGGGCGAACACCGGGGAGCTGTTTTTT. Translated: CASSPTSGANTGELFF.

The CDR3 is CASSQGGGDRGWGYTF. The CDR3 DNA reads TGCGCCAGCAGCCAAGGAGGGGGCGACAGGGGTTGGGGCTACACCTTC. The chain recombines TRBV4-1 with TRBJ1-2, with 8 positions matching TRBD1. Germline V gives CDR1 MGHRA, CDR2 YSYEKL. With V trimmed by 1 base and J by 8 bases, 12 bases remained unmatched. CDR3 size: 16 residues.

This clone was seen a handful of times. The chain couples TRBV7-6 to TRBJ1-2, with D tentatively TRBD1 (5 bases). Trimming pared 3 bases from V and 5 bases from J, leaving 13 bases between. CDR3 length: 14 residues. Germline values: CDR1 SGHVS, CDR2 FNYEAQ. CDR3 DNA sequence: TGTGCCAGCAGCTTGAACGAAGGGGTGTATGGCTACACCTTC. Residues: CASSLNEGVYGYTF.

This clone was seen a single time. This rearrangement joins TRBV27 to TRBJ2-7; weak D call: TRBD1 (5 bases). From germline, CDR1 is MNHEY and CDR2 SMNVEV (reference sequence). Trimming took 9 bases from V and 1 from J, leaving 16 bases between them. There are 14 residues in the CDR3. CDR3 protein: CASADSPISYEQYF. CDR3 sequence (DNA): TGTGCCAGTGCCGACAGCCCCATTTCCTACGAGCAGTACTTC.

The chain is built from TRBV5-4 and TRBJ2-7; no clear D gene. The length of the CDR3 is 13 residues. In germline, CDR1 is SGHNT, CDR2 YYREEE (reference sequence). V lost 0 bases and J 3 bases, leaving 7 bases between the germline ends. CDR3 sequence (DNA): TGTGCCAGCAGCTTGGATTACATCTACGAGCAGTACTTC. Translation: CASSLDYIYEQYF.